The 10 T cell receptor beta chains below all came from one sample that was sequenced in a study of T cells in Graves' hyperthyroidism and ophthalmopathy. Amplified TCR beta CDR3 regions came from RNA transcripts. TCR CDR3 regions were first amplified by RT-PCR with HTBI primers. Each CDR3 protein gets one entry after TCRdb re-called the multiplex PCR reads with MiXCR. The data contain hundreds of thousands of distinct CDR3 sequences, 12% to 15% of them singletons. The sequenced sample consisted of blood. These receptors were obtained from a woman under 30 with Graves' hyperthyroidism.

The rearrangement joins TRBV5-1 to TRBJ2-6, with 11 bases fitting TRBD2. CDR1 and CDR2 (germline): SGHRS, YFSETQ. With V trimmed by 3 bases and J by 0 bases, 5 bases remained unmatched. The CDR3 consists of 18 residues. The CDR3 protein is CASSWGLADSSGANVLTF. As DNA, the CDR3 is TGCGCCAGCAGCTGGGGACTAGCGGACTCCTCTGGGGCCAACGTCCTGACTTTC.

This clonotype showed up many times. V and J are TRBV6-5 and TRBJ2-1; no reliable D call. The CDR3 contains 13 residues. Germline values: CDR1 MNHEY, CDR2 SVGAGI. V lost 2 bases, J lost 7 bases, and 9 bases lay in between. This CDR3 is CASSYGGSNEQFF. DNA of the CDR3: TGTGCCAGCAGTTACGGTGGATCGAATGAGCAGTTCTTC.

This clonotype was seen at least ten times. The chain has TRBV18 and TRBJ2-5; 9 nucleotides match TRBD1. Germline V gives CDR1 KGHSH, CDR2 LQKENI. V lost 5 bases and J lost 2; bases outside the gene matches: 6. The CDR3 length is 15 residues. CDR3 nucleotide sequence: TGTGCCAGCTCATCGGTGACAGGGGGGCAAGAGACCCAGTACTTC. Residues: CASSSVTGGQETQYF.

This clonotype was recorded at least ten times. J is TRBJ2-7 and V is TRBV24-1; D may be TRBD1 (5 bases). The CDR3 runs 12 residues. The V gene's germline CDR1 is KGHDR and CDR2 SFDVKD. Trimming shortened V by 4 bases and J by 5 bases, and 8 bases separated the two germline ends. The CDR3 spells CATSDDRDEQYF. The CDR3 region has the DNA TGTGCCACCAGTGACGACAGAGACGAGCAGTACTTC.

Only a few counts were recorded for this clonotype. The chain has TRBV7-2 and TRBJ1-6; D is uncertain. V was pared by 6 bases and J by 5 bases, with 14 bases between. The length of the CDR3 is 15 residues. CDR1 and CDR2 from the germline V gene are SGHTA and FQGNSA. The CDR3 reads CASRVGLQHNSPLHF. The CDR3 region has the DNA TGTGCCAGCAGAGTAGGGTTGCAGCATAATTCACCCCTCCACTTT.

This clonotype was detected ten times or more. V is TRBV5-1 and J is TRBJ2-7; 10 bases are shared with TRBD2. V was pared by 2 bases and J by 2 bases, with 7 bases of the junction left unmatched. CDR1 SGHRS and CDR2 YFSETQ come from the germline V gene. The length of the CDR3 is 16 residues. The DNA of the CDR3 is TGCGCCAGCAGCTTTAGAGCGGGAGGGCCCCCCTACGAGCAGTACTTC. Amino acids: CASSFRAGGPPYEQYF.

This clonotype has just one count. The chain recombines TRBV6-1 with TRBJ2-7; TRBD1 matches at 9 bases. There are 15 residues in the CDR3. CDR1 is MNHNS, CDR2 SASEGT, per germline. Trimming took 3 bases from V and 4 from J; bases not matched to a gene: 7. CDR3 loop: CASSDRGQGAYEQYF. The DNA of the CDR3 is TGTGCCAGCAGTGACAGGGGACAGGGAGCGTACGAGCAGTACTTC.

This clonotype has a count of ten or more. This chain connects TRBV7-2 to TRBJ2-5, with D possibly being TRBD1 (6 bases). The CDR3 consists of 16 residues. CDR1 and CDR2 from the germline V gene are SGHTA and FQGNSA. V lost 1 base, J lost 6 bases, and 18 bases lay in between. This CDR3 reads CASSLVYLGGVKTQYF. CDR3 bases: TGTGCCAGCAGCTTAGTTTATTTAGGGGGAGTTAAGACCCAGTACTTC.

A few counts support this clonotype. Possible read error: a much larger clone is one base away. The V call is TRBV13, the J call TRBJ2-1; 9 bases align to TRBD1. V dropped 5 bases and J dropped 0; count of bases not matched to a gene: 2. This CDR3 has 15 residues. In germline, CDR1 is PRHDT, CDR2 FYEKMQ (reference sequence). In nucleotides, the CDR3 is TGTGCCAGCAGCATGGGACAGGGCTCCTACAATGAGCAGTTCTTC. Amino acids: CASSMGQGSYNEQFF.

Many counts were recorded for this clonotype. This chain joins TRBV30 and TRBJ1-4; D call uncertain. The CDR3 is made up of 14 amino acids. The germline V and J ends were trimmed by 3 bases and 8 bases, with 16 bases remaining between them. CDR1 is GTSNPN, CDR2 SVGIG, per germline (reference sequence). CDR3 DNA sequence: TGTGCCTGGAGCGCTCGAACAGCGGGGGAAAAACTGTTTTTT. It specifies CAWSARTAGEKLFF.